The next 11 T cell receptor beta chains were all read from a single sample in a study of shared clonotypes between healthy human individuals (TCRdb year 2020). Library preparation employed the immunoSEQ multiplex PCR assay. TCRdb took over this immuneACCESS table, retaining in-frame rearrangements with V and J assigned. Such tables are incomplete; in checked studies, under half of the missing clones stem from an unresolved V gene, and the remainder is unexplained. The sample records 600,000 or so clones, approximately 95% of which are singletons. The ten largest clones take up approximately 0.11% of the sample. CD8 naive samples were obtained by positive selection for CCR7 among CD45RO-negative cells, yielding a CD45RA+CCR7+ population from which TemRA cells were excluded. The sample consisted of naive CD8+ T cells sorted from blood. In the paper's terms, the cell subset or site label means: CD45RA+CCR7+. Receptor source: a woman aged 25 to 39 in good health.

V and J are TRBV19 and TRBJ1-5; 9 positions agree with TRBD1. The CDR3 consists of 15 residues. Losses at the gene ends were 3 bases for V and 3 bases for J; bases not matched to a gene: 3. Looked up from germline, CDR1 is LNHDA and CDR2 is SQIVND (reference sequence). CDR3 sequence reads: CASSMGDRDNQPQHF. Here the CDR3 DNA reads TGTGCCAGTAGTATGGGGGACAGGGACAATCAGCCCCAGCATTTT. The full variable domain, rest sourced from reference TRBV19 and TRBJ1-5, is DGGITQSPKYLFRKEGQNVTLSCEQNLNHDAMYWYRQDPGQGLRLIYYSQIVNDFQKGDIAEGYSVSREKKESFPLTVTSAQKNPTAFYLCASSMGDRDNQPQHFGDGTRLSIL.

This chain joins TRBV19 and TRBJ1-2; D perhaps matches TRBD1 (6 bases). This CDR3 contains 15 residues. Trimming cost V 3 bases and J 2 bases, with 13 bases left between them. Germline V gene data show CDR1 as LNHDA and CDR2 as SQIVND (reference sequence). CDR3 nucleotides: TGTGCCAGTAGTATCCTTGGGACAATAAACTATGGCTACACCTTC. It yields the protein CASSILGTINYGYTF.

V and J are TRBV2 and TRBJ2-7; D might be TRBD2 (6 bases). Germline V lookup: CDR1 SNHLY, CDR2 FYNNEI. This CDR3 is built from 11 residues. Trimming left V 7 bases short and J 7 bases short, with 11 bases between. This CDR3 is CASTGGWEQYF. CDR3 nucleotides: TGTGCCAGCACTGGGGGGTGGGAGCAGTACTTC.

The rearrangement uses TRBV4-1 and TRBJ2-1, with 10 bases identical to TRBD2. This CDR3 spans 16 amino acids. CDR1 and CDR2 from the germline V gene are MGHRA and YSYEKL. Trimming removed 3 bases from V and 3 bases from J; junction bases left unmatched: 5. Here the CDR3 reads CASSQAGTSVYNEQFF. In nucleotides, the CDR3 is TGCGCCAGCAGCCAGGCCGGGACTAGCGTCTACAATGAGCAGTTCTTC.

This chain links TRBV11-2 with TRBJ2-3; no firm D call. CDR1 is SGHAT, CDR2 FQNNGV, per germline. This CDR3 contains 12 residues. V was cut by 5 bases and J by 10 bases, with 13 bases left in between. The CDR3 coding sequence is TGTGCCAGCAGCGTAGCCAGTGCGGCGCAGTATTTT. Residues: CASSVASAAQYF. Supplemented by reference TRBV11-2 and TRBJ2-3, the full variable domain reads EAGVAQSPRYKIIEKRQSVAFWCNPISGHATLYWYQQILGQGPKLLIQFQNNGVVDDSQLPKDRFSAERLKGVDSTLKIQPAKLEDSAVYLCASSVASAAQYFGPGTRLTVL.

V usage is TRBV5-1 and J usage is TRBJ2-7; perhaps TRBD1 as D (5 bases). Deletions cut 4 bases from V and 2 bases from J, with 16 bases between. Germline V gene data show CDR1 as SGHRS and CDR2 as YFSETQ. The length of the CDR3 is 15 residues. CDR3 residues: CASSVGHEYTYEQYF. The CDR3 bases are TGCGCCAGCAGCGTCGGACATGAATATACCTACGAGCAGTACTTC. Using reference TRBV5-1 and TRBJ2-7 for the parts outside the CDR3, the full variable domain is KAGVTQTPRYLIKTRGQQVTLSCSPISGHRSVSWYQQTPGQGLQFLFEYFSETQRNKGNFPGRFSGRQFSNSRSEMNVSTLELGDSALYLCASSVGHEYTYEQYFGPGTRLTVT.

V is TRBV27 and J is TRBJ2-7, with a weak D call TRBD2 (6 bases). Germline V gene data show CDR1 as MNHEY and CDR2 as SMNVEV (reference sequence). The CDR3 has 14 residues. Trimming cost V 3 bases and J 4 bases, with 13 bases left between them. CDR3 loop: CASSFGGDPYEQYF. The DNA for the CDR3 is TGTGCCAGCAGTTTTGGAGGGGACCCTTACGAGCAGTACTTC.

This chain uses TRBV11-3 with TRBJ2-1; D unclear. Germline CDR1 reads SGHNT; CDR2 reads YENEEA. The V end was cut by 3 bases, the J end by 7 bases, with 16 bases between. The CDR3 consists of 15 residues. The CDR3 loop is CASSFFAGPLNEQFF. In DNA, the CDR3 is TGTGCCAGCAGCTTTTTCGCCGGGCCCTTAAATGAGCAGTTCTTC.

The CDR3 coding sequence is TGTGCCAGCAGCACGTACAGACCTAGCGGGAGGAGCTCCTACGAGCAGTACTTC. Translation gives CASSTYRPSGRSSYEQYF. The V gene is TRBV21-1, the J gene TRBJ2-7; TRBD2 reflects the table's D call only, with no check against the DNA. TRBV21-1 is an annotated pseudogene. The CDR3 length is 18 residues.

The V call is TRBV2, the J call TRBJ2-5; 7 nucleotides line up with TRBD2. The CDR3 contains 14 residues. Trimming at V came to 8 bases and at J to 1 base, leaving 7 bases not matched to a gene. CDR1 is SNHLY and CDR2 is FYNNEI in the germline V gene. CDR3 nucleotides: TGTGCCAGCGGGGAGGGCGAATTCCAAGAGACCCAGTACTTC. Its translation is CASGEGEFQETQYF.

This clone has a single count. Other nucleotide sequences from this sample produce the same CDR3. CDR3 protein: CASSFRGTGELFF. The CDR3 DNA reads TGTGCCAGCAGTTTCCGGGGGACCGGGGAGCTGTTTTTT. The chain employs TRBV27 and TRBJ2-2; TRBD2 is a possible D gene (6 bases). This CDR3 is 13 amino acids long. The germline V and J ends were trimmed by 3 bases and 5 bases, with 7 bases remaining between them. Germline values: CDR1 MNHEY, CDR2 SMNVEV (reference sequence).